This record looks at one T cell receptor (beta chain) sequence and its context. Its antigen is still unknown. The CDR3 totals 12 residues. The V gene lost 1 base and the J gene lost 9 bases, with 7 bases spanning the gap. CDR1 and CDR2 (germline): LNHDA, SQIVND (reference sequence). Per sample, approximately 10^5 TCR templates underwent assay. Measured with immunoSEQ multiplex PCR; TCRdb has only the in-frame clones, and not every one. The data contain 75,000 to 100,000 clones, around 94% of them singletons. The data were obtained in a study of siplizumab effects on memory and regulatory T cells. Study outcomes and limitations: In roughly 75-96% of proliferating CD4+ or CD8+ clones, a naive or memory phenotype could not be assigned.

The rearrangement joins TRBV19 to TRBJ2-4; D is uncertain. The sequenced sample consisted of non-Treg CD4+ T cells sorted from blood. The TCR was taken from a human donor in good health. The CDR3 nucleotides read TGTGCCAGTAGTATAGTCAAAGGCATTCAGTACTTC. Translation gives CASSIVKGIQYF.